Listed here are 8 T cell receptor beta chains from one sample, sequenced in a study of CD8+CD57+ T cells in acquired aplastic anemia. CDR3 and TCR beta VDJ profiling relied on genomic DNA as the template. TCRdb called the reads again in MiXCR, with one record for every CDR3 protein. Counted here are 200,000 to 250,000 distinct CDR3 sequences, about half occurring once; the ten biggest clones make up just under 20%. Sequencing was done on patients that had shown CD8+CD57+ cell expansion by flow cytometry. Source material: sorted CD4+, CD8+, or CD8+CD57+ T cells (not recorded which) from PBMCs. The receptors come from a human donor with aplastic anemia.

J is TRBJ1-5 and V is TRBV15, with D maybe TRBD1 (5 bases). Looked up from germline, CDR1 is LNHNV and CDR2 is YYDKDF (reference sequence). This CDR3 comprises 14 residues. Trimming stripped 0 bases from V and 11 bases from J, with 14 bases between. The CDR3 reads CATSRDRVQETQHF. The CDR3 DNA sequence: TGTGCCACCAGCAGAGACAGGGTCCAAGAGACCCAGCATTTT.

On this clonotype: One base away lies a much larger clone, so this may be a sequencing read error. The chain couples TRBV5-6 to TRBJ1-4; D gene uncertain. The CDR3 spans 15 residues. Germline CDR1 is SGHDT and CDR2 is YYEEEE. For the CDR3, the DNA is TGTGCCAGCAACTTGTTCGTCTCAACTAATGAAAAACTGTTTTTT. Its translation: CASNLFVSTNEKLFF.

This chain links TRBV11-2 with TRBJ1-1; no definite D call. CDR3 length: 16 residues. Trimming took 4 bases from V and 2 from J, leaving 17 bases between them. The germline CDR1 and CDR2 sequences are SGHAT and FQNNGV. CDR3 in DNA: TGTGCCAGCAGCTCCCCCCGCTACTCTGGAAACACTGAAGCTTTCTTT. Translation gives CASSSPRYSGNTEAFF.

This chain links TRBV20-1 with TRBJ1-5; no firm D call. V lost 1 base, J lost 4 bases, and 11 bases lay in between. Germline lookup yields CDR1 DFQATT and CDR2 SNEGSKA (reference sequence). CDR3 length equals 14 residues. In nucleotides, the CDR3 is TGCAGTGCTAGAGCTGTAGGGAGGAATCAGCCCCAGCATTTT. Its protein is CSARAVGRNQPQHF.

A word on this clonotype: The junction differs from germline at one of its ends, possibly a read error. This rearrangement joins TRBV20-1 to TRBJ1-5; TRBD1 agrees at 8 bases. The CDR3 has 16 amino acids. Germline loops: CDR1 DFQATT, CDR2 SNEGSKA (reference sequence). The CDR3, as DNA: TGCAGTGCTAGCCGTGGGACAGGCGAGTTAAATCAGCTCCAGCACTTT. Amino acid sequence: CSASRGTGELNQLQHF.

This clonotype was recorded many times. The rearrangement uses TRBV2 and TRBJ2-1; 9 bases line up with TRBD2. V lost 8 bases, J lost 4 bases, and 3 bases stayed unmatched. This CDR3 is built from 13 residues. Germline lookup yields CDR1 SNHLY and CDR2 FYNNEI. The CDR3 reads CASASGDYNEQFF. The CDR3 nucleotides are TGTGCCAGCGCTAGCGGGGATTACAATGAGCAGTTCTTC.

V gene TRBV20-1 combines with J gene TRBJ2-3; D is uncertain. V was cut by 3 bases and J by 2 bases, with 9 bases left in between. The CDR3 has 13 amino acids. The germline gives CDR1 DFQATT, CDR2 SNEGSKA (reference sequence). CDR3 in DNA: TGCAGTGCTAGTCTCGGGTTCACAGATACGCAGTATTTT. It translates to CSASLGFTDTQYF.

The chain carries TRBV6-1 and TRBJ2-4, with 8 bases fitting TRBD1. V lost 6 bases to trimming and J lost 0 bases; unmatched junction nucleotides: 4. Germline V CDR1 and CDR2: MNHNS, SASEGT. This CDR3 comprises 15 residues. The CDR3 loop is CASSIQGVAKNIQYF. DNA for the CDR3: TGTGCCAGCAGCATACAGGGGGTAGCCAAAAACATTCAGTACTTC.